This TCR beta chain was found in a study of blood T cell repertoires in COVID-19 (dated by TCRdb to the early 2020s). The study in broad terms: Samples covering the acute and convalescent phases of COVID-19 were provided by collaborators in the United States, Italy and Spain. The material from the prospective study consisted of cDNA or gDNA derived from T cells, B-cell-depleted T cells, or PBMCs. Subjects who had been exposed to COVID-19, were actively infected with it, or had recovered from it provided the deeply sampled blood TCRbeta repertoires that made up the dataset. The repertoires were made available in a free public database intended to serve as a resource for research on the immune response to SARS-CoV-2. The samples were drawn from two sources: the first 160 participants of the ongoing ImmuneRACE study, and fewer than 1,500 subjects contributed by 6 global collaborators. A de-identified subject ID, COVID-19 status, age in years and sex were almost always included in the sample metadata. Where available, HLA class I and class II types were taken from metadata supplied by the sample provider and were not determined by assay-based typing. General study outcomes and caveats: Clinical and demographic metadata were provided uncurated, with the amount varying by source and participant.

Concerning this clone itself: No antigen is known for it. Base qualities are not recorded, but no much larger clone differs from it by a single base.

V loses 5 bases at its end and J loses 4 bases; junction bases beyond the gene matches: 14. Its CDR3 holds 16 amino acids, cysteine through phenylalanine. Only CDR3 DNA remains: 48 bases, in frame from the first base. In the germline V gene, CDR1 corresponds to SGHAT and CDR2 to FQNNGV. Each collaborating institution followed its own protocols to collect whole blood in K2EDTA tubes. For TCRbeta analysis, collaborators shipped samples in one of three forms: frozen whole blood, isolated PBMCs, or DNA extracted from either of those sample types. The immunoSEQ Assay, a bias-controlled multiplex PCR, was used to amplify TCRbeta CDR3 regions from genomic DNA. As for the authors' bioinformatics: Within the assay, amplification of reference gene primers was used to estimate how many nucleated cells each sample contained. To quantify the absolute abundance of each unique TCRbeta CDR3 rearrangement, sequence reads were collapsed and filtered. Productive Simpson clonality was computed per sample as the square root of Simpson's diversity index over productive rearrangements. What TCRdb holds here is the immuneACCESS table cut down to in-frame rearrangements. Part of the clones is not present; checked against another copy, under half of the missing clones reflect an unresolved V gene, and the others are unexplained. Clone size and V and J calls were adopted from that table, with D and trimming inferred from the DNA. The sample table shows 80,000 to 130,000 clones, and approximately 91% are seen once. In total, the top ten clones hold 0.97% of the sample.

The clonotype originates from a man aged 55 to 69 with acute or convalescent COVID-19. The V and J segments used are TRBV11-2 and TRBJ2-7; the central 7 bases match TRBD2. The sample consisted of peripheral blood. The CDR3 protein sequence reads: CASSDGAAGESYEQYF. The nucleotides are TGTGCCAGCAGCGACGGTGCGGCGGGAGAGTCGTACGAGCAGTACTTC.